The 31 T cell receptor beta chains below all came from one sample that was sequenced in a study of Ad26.COV2.S vaccination and SARS-CoV-2 variants. Treatment in this sample: some 20 received Ad26.COV2.S at low or high dose, single or two shots; several received placebo; per-sample allocation not given. Specimen acquisition occurred on day 63 following the initial vaccine or placebo injection. The data were produced by immunoSEQ multiplex PCR, yet TCRdb's version contains in-frame clones alone and is incomplete. The sample lists about 680,000 clones, roughly 90% seen once, with roughly 1.5% in the top ten. Sequencing used peripheral blood, obtained in a trial of Ad26.COV2.S vaccine versus placebo. Receptor source: a person between 18 and 65 years old who received the Ad26.COV2.S COVID-19 vaccine or a placebo.

The rearrangement joins TRBV7-9 to TRBJ1-2, with 7 nucleotides matching TRBD1. Germline V gene data show CDR1 as SEHNR and CDR2 as FQNEAQ (reference sequence). CDR3 length equals 15 residues. With V trimmed by 4 bases and J by 3 bases, 8 bases remained unmatched. This CDR3 reads CASSSALTGDYGYTF. In nucleotides, the CDR3 is TGTGCCAGCAGCTCCGCCCTTACAGGGGACTATGGCTACACCTTC.

This clone has a single count. V and J are TRBV5-4 and TRBJ1-2; 7 positions match TRBD1. The V gene end was trimmed by 3 bases and the J gene end by 0 bases; junction bases not matched to a gene: 8. Germline CDR1 reads SGHNT; CDR2 reads YYREEE (reference sequence). This CDR3 has 16 amino acids. CDR3 residues: CASSSNRGPPNYGYTF. The DNA for the CDR3 is TGTGCCAGCAGCTCCAACAGGGGCCCCCCTAACTATGGCTACACCTTC.

This clone was recorded only once. The chain joins TRBV18 to TRBJ2-7; possibly TRBD1 for D (6 bases). Trimming took 3 bases from V and 7 from J, leaving 16 bases between them. Germline CDR1 and CDR2: KGHSH and LQKENI. The CDR3 sequence is 14 residues long. CDR3 amino acids: CASSPQGMSGEQYF. The CDR3 DNA is TGTGCCAGCTCACCCCAGGGGATGTCGGGGGAGCAGTACTTC.

Written as DNA, the CDR3 is TGTGCCAGCAGTGATCTAGCCGCCACTTCCTACGAGCAGTACTTC. It encodes CASSDLAATSYEQYF. This chain uses TRBV2 with TRBJ2-7, with D tentatively TRBD2 (5 bases). The CDR3 length is 15 residues. Trimming stripped 3 bases from V and 1 base from J, with 13 bases between. The germline V gene encodes CDR1 SNHLY and CDR2 FYNNEI.

This chain connects TRBV30 to TRBJ1-1; D unresolved. CDR3 length: 10 residues. The V gene lost 4 bases and the J gene lost 10 bases, with 10 bases spanning the gap. CDR1 is GTSNPN and CDR2 is SVGIG in the germline V gene (reference sequence). Here the CDR3 DNA reads TGTGCCTGGAAAAAGGTTTTAGCTTTCTTT. This encodes CAWKKVLAFF. Complete variable domain (other parts from reference TRBV30 and TRBJ1-1): SQTIHQWPATLVQPVGSPLSLECTVEGTSNPNLYWYRQAAGRGLQLLFYSVGIGQISSEVPQNLSASRPQDRQFILSSKKLLLSDSGFYLCAWKKVLAFFGQGTRLTVV.

The chain uses TRBV27 and TRBJ1-6; D uncertain. The V and J ends lost 5 bases and 7 bases respectively, with 18 bases between them. This CDR3 has 16 amino acids. Per the germline V gene, CDR1 is MNHEY and CDR2 is SMNVEV (reference sequence). The DNA of the CDR3 is TGTGCCAGCAGTCTCTCGGTCTCGGTCAGGAATTCACCCCTCCACTTT. Its protein is CASSLSVSVRNSPLHF.

This clone was observed a handful of times. The sample carries other DNA sequences with the same CDR3. CDR3: CASSLGGSYNEQFF. In DNA form, the CDR3 reads TGCGCCAGCAGCTTGGGGGGGTCCTACAATGAGCAGTTCTTC. This chain connects TRBV5-1 to TRBJ2-1; either TRBD1 or TRBD2 may supply D (5 bases each). This CDR3 has 14 amino acids. V was trimmed by 0 bases and J by 1 base, leaving 5 bases between them. Germline V gene sequence: CDR1 SGHRS, CDR2 YFSETQ.

This sequence joins TRBV21-1 and TRBJ1-5; no DNA check was done on the table's D call, TRBD1. TRBV21-1 is a documented pseudogene. This CDR3 contains 19 residues. The CDR3 region has the DNA TGTGCCAGCACCTATAAATCCTGGGACAGGGTAACTAGCAATCAGCCCCAGCATTTT. This codes for CASTYKSWDRVTSNQPQHF.

As concerns this clone: Other DNA sequences within the sample encode an identical CDR3. The chain combines TRBV10-3 with TRBJ2-7; possible D gene TRBD1, 5 bases. CDR3 length: 12 residues. The V and J ends lost 5 bases and 3 bases respectively, with 8 bases between them. CDR1 and CDR2 (germline): ENHRY, SYGVKD. The CDR3 region has the DNA TGTGCCATCAGTTCCCAGGGCTACGAGCAGTACTTC. It specifies CAISSQGYEQYF.

This chain links TRBV6-2 or TRBV6-3 with TRBJ2-2; D is undetermined. Trimming cost V 6 bases and J 7 bases, with 12 bases left between them. Germline CDR1 reads MNHEY; CDR2 reads SVGEGT. The CDR3 runs to 13 residues. This CDR3 is CASSNRAVGELFF. In DNA, the CDR3 is TGTGCCAGCAGCAATAGGGCGGTCGGGGAGCTGTTTTTT.

The rearrangement uses TRBV7-2 and TRBJ2-1; D is ambiguous. V lost 4 bases to trimming and J lost 0 bases, with 7 bases between them. The CDR3 sequence is 14 residues long. CDR1 is SGHTA, CDR2 FQGNSA, per germline. CDR3 sequence: CASSSRSSYNEQFF. Here the CDR3 DNA reads TGTGCCAGCAGCTCGAGGAGCTCCTACAATGAGCAGTTCTTC. Together with reference TRBV7-2 and TRBJ2-1, the CDR3 gives the full variable domain: GAGVSQSPSNKVTEKGKDVELRCDPISGHTALYWYRQSLGQGLEFLIYFQGNSAPDKSGLPSDRFSAERTGGSVSTLTIQRTQQEDSAVYLCASSSRSSYNEQFFGPGTRLTVL.

The chain carries TRBV19 and TRBJ1-3; D ambiguous. The germline CDR1 and CDR2 sequences are LNHDA and SQIVND (reference sequence). V gave up 8 bases and J gave up 0 bases, with 14 bases separating them. CDR3 length: 15 residues. The CDR3, as DNA: TGTGCCAGTCGAAACAGTATCAGCTCTGGAAACACCATATATTTT. This sequence encodes CASRNSISSGNTIYF. The full variable domain, with the rest looked up from reference TRBV19 and TRBJ1-3, is DGGITQSPKYLFRKEGQNVTLSCEQNLNHDAMYWYRQDPGQGLRLIYYSQIVNDFQKGDIAEGYSVSREKKESFPLTVTSAQKNPTAFYLCASRNSISSGNTIYFGEGSWLTVV.

CDR3 loop: CASSESNRYRGRRTEAFF. CDR3 DNA sequence: TGTGCCAGCAGTGAATCAAACAGATACAGGGGGCGCAGAACTGAAGCTTTCTTT. The chain recombines TRBV6-1 with TRBJ1-1; 9 positions agree with TRBD1. This CDR3 has 18 amino acids. CDR1 and CDR2 (germline): MNHNS, SASEGT. Unmatched junction bases numbered 15, after V lost 2 bases and J lost 5 bases.

This chain joins TRBV10-3 and TRBJ1-1; 7 positions agree with TRBD1. The CDR3 runs 13 residues. Germline V gives CDR1 ENHRY, CDR2 SYGVKD. The ends lost 2 bases at V and 14 bases at J; junction bases unmatched: 11. CDR3 coding DNA: TGTGCCATCAGTGAGCACGGACAGGCATCTTGGTTCTTT. Encoded protein: CAISEHGQASWFF.

Written as DNA, the CDR3 is TGTGCCAGTAGTATCTTGACTAGCGGGGGGACCGGGGAGCTGTTTTTT. This translates into CASSILTSGGTGELFF. J is TRBJ2-2 and V is TRBV19; 13 bases match TRBD2. Looked up from germline, CDR1 is LNHDA and CDR2 is SQIVND (reference sequence). This CDR3 is 16 amino acids long. Germline trimming cut 3 bases from V and 5 bases from J; bases unmatched to any gene: 3. Based on the CDR3 plus reference TRBV19 and TRBJ2-2, the full variable domain is DGGITQSPKYLFRKEGQNVTLSCEQNLNHDAMYWYRQDPGQGLRLIYYSQIVNDFQKGDIAEGYSVSREKKESFPLTVTSAQKNPTAFYLCASSILTSGGTGELFFGEGSRLTVL.

The chain has TRBV7-9 and TRBJ1-1, with TRBD1 identical over 10 bases. The CDR3 loop spans 18 amino acids. Losses at the gene ends were 4 bases for V and 0 bases for J; bases not matched to a gene: 11. Germline V gives CDR1 SEHNR, CDR2 FQNEAQ (reference sequence). This CDR3 is CASSSLILTGGLNTEAFF. CDR3 sequence (DNA): TGTGCCAGCAGCTCACTGATCTTGACAGGGGGCCTGAACACTGAAGCTTTCTTT.

This chain connects TRBV27 to TRBJ2-3, with TRBD2 identical over 14 bases. The CDR3 totals 16 residues. Per the germline V gene, CDR1 is MNHEY and CDR2 is SMNVEV (reference sequence). V lost 4 bases to trimming and J lost 7 bases; unmatched junction nucleotides: 7. CDR3 DNA sequence: TGTGCCAGCAGTTCAAGACTAGCGGGGGGGCCGAATACGCAGTATTTT. Its protein is CASSSRLAGGPNTQYF.

J is TRBJ2-7 and V is TRBV6-6, with 9 bases aligning to TRBD2. The CDR3 has 14 amino acids. CDR1 MNHNY and CDR2 SVGAGI come from the germline V gene (reference sequence). V gave up 7 bases and J gave up 5 bases; unmatched junction bases: 9. The DNA of the CDR3 is TGTGCCAGCAACCCGCGGGGGGGTTTCCACGAGCAGTACTTC. It yields the protein CASNPRGGFHEQYF.

For the CDR3, the DNA is TGTGCCATCAGTGGGACCATCCGAAACACCATATATTTT. This sequence encodes CAISGTIRNTIYF. This chain uses TRBV10-3 with TRBJ1-3; D is unclear. CDR1 and CDR2 (germline): ENHRY, SYGVKD. V shed 4 bases and J shed 5 bases, with 9 bases lying between them. The CDR3 totals 13 residues.

Notes on this clone: Other DNA variants within this sample encode the same CDR3. J is TRBJ2-5 and V is TRBV5-1; D remains ambiguous. Germline loops: CDR1 SGHRS, CDR2 YFSETQ. This CDR3 contains 11 residues. Trimming removed 4 bases at V and 2 bases at J, with 3 bases between. In DNA form, the CDR3 reads TGCGCCAGCAGCGGGCAAGAGACCCAGTACTTC. This encodes CASSGQETQYF.

The rearrangement links TRBV5-4 to TRBJ1-6, with TRBD1 as a possible D gene (6 bases). V dropped 4 bases and J dropped 6 bases, with 23 bases sitting between them. Germline CDR1 is SGHNT and CDR2 is YYREEE (reference sequence). This CDR3 spans 18 amino acids. CDR3 DNA: TGTGCCAGCAGCCTAAGCCTTACAGGGATCGCCACTAATTCACCCCTCCACTTT. Protein product: CASSLSLTGIATNSPLHF.

CDR3 nucleotides: TGTGCCAGCAGCTTGGACCCCCGGGAGACCCAGTACTTC. Translating gives CASSLDPRETQYF. The chain is built from TRBV9 and TRBJ2-5; D is uncertain. With 4 bases removed from V and 5 bases from J, the gap between germline ends came to 12 bases. This CDR3 is 13 amino acids long. The V gene's germline CDR1 is SGDLS and CDR2 YYNGEE.

The chain carries TRBV9 and TRBJ2-1; TRBD2 agrees at 8 bases. V lost 5 bases, J lost 7 bases, and 8 bases stayed unmatched. CDR3 length: 14 amino acids. Germline V gene data show CDR1 as SGDLS and CDR2 as YYNGEE. CDR3: CASSDGGAGNEQFF. The CDR3 DNA follows: TGTGCCAGCAGTGACGGGGGGGCCGGTAATGAGCAGTTCTTC.

The gene calls are TRBV4-2 and TRBJ2-5; a possible D gene is TRBD1 (6 bases). This CDR3 spans 16 amino acids. Germline loops: CDR1 LGHNA, CDR2 YNFKEQ. V lost 1 base and J lost 1, with 13 bases in between. CDR3: CASSQVEGHTQETQYF. CDR3 bases: TGTGCCAGCAGCCAAGTTGAGGGACACACCCAAGAGACCCAGTACTTC.

Of note for this clone: In the same sample, other DNA sequences code for this CDR3. This chain links TRBV5-1 with TRBJ2-5; 13 nucleotides match TRBD2. This CDR3 has 15 amino acids. V was clipped by 2 bases and J by 4 bases; unmatched bases: 2. Germline V gives CDR1 SGHRS, CDR2 YFSETQ. The CDR3: CASSLGLAGVETQYF. As DNA, the CDR3 is TGCGCCAGCAGCTTAGGACTAGCGGGAGTAGAGACCCAGTACTTC.

The V call is TRBV4-1, the J call TRBJ2-7; 10 bases are a match to TRBD1. Trimming took 1 base from V and 6 from J; bases not matched to a gene: 12. The CDR3 has 17 residues. CDR1 is MGHRA and CDR2 is YSYEKL in the germline V gene. The CDR3 region is CASSQAPLRTGGTEQYF. The DNA for the CDR3 is TGCGCCAGCAGCCAAGCCCCCCTGAGGACAGGGGGTACCGAGCAGTACTTC.

The rearrangement uses TRBV20-1 and TRBJ1-1; D is perhaps TRBD1 (5 bases). V lost 1 base, J lost 7 bases, and 7 bases lay in between. Germline values: CDR1 DFQATT, CDR2 SNEGSKA (reference sequence). CDR3 length equals 11 residues. The CDR3 DNA is TGCAGTGCTAGAGGAGGGGATGAAGCTTTCTTT. This translates into CSARGGDEAFF.

The chain has TRBV7-8 and TRBJ1-1; D is possibly TRBD1 (6 bases). The V gene lost 0 bases and the J gene lost 7 bases, with 12 bases spanning the gap. The germline gives CDR1 SGHVS, CDR2 FQNEAQ. CDR3 length equals 14 residues. DNA of the CDR3: TGTGCCAGCAGCTTAGCGCGACAGGAAAATGAAGCTTTCTTT. Translating it yields CASSLARQENEAFF.

CDR3 protein: CASSYSPGNYGYTF. CDR3 sequence (DNA): TGTGCCAGCAGTTACTCGCCGGGTAACTATGGCTACACCTTC. The rearrangement uses TRBV6-5 and TRBJ1-2, with D unresolved. Germline CDR1 MNHEY, CDR2 SVGAGI. The ends were cut back, 0 bases at V and 1 base at J, with 6 bases in the middle. The CDR3 totals 14 residues.

This sequence joins TRBV12-3 or TRBV12-4 and TRBJ1-6; D not resolved. Trimming took off 7 bases at V and 7 bases at J, with 5 bases between the two ends. CDR3 size: 11 residues. The CDR3 loop reads CASTLNSPLHF. In nucleotides, the CDR3 is TGTGCCAGCACCCTGAATTCACCCCTCCACTTT.

The chain has TRBV27 and TRBJ1-1; no firm D call. In germline, CDR1 is MNHEY, CDR2 SMNVEV (reference sequence). The CDR3 is made up of 13 amino acids. The V end lost 5 bases, the J end lost 1 base, and 8 bases lay between the germline ends. This CDR3 reads CASSPYSNTEAFF. CDR3 DNA sequence: TGTGCCAGCAGTCCTTATTCGAACACTGAAGCTTTCTTT.